Each of the 11 T cell receptor beta chains below was sequenced from the same sample in a study of Graves' ophthalmopathy and Graves' hyperthyroidism. CDR3 regions of TCR beta were amplified from RNA transcripts. Second-round multiplex PCR followed a first-round RT-PCR using HTBI primers. TCRdb fed the multiplex PCR reads into MiXCR, producing one record per CDR3 protein. The sample shows just over 600,000 distinct CDR3 sequences, around a fifth of them seen only once. Source material: peripheral blood. These receptors all stem from a woman younger than 35 with stable Graves' hyperthyroidism. Some clones in this sample may be carry-over from other donors' samples.

This clonotype was counted between two and nine times. V gene TRBV3-1 combines with J gene TRBJ2-7; TRBD2 is a possible D gene (5 bases). The germline CDR1 and CDR2 sequences are LGHDT and YNNKEL (reference sequence). The CDR3 spans 14 residues. The V end was cut by 2 bases, the J end by 6 bases, with 14 bases between. CDR3 in amino acids: CASSQSGRLREQYF. CDR3 sequence (DNA): TGTGCCAGCAGCCAAAGCGGACGCCTTCGCGAGCAGTACTTC.

The chain uses TRBV6-1 and TRBJ2-5; TRBD1 is a possible D gene (5 bases). The CDR3 sequence is 17 residues long. Between the trimmed V and J ends, which lost 5 bases and 5 bases, there was a span of 24 bases. Germline V gene sequence: CDR1 MNHNS, CDR2 SASEGT. The CDR3 sequence: CASSTPLRGRERETQYF. Written as DNA, the CDR3 is TGTGCCAGCAGTACCCCCCTTCGTGGCAGGGAACGGGAGACCCAGTACTTC.

In its sample, this clonotype was seen a few times. V usage is TRBV12-3 or TRBV12-4 and J usage is TRBJ1-1; D remains ambiguous. The CDR3 contains 12 residues. V shed 5 bases and J shed 3 bases, with 7 bases lying between them. In DNA, the CDR3 is TGTGCCAGCAGTAAGAGAGACACTGAAGCTTTCTTT. Amino acids: CASSKRDTEAFF.

This rearrangement joins TRBV30 to TRBJ1-1; TRBD1 is a possible D gene (6 bases). CDR1 GTSNPN and CDR2 SVGIG come from the germline V gene (reference sequence). CDR3 size: 15 residues. Trimming pared 5 bases from V and 0 bases from J, leaving 16 bases between. CDR3 amino acids: CAWETGEGMNTEAFF. In DNA form, the CDR3 reads TGTGCCTGGGAGACAGGTGAGGGGATGAACACTGAAGCTTTCTTT. Complete variable domain (other parts from reference TRBV30 and TRBJ1-1): SQTIHQWPATLVQPVGSPLSLECTVEGTSNPNLYWYRQAAGRGLQLLFYSVGIGQISSEVPQNLSASRPQDRQFILSSKKLLLSDSGFYLCAWETGEGMNTEAFFGQGTRLTVV.

In its sample, this clonotype was seen many times. V gene TRBV6-1 combines with J gene TRBJ1-6, with D maybe TRBD1 (6 bases). The CDR3 contains 14 residues. Germline values: CDR1 MNHNS, CDR2 SASEGT. The V gene lost 4 bases and the J gene lost 6 bases, with 10 bases spanning the gap. CDR3 nucleotide sequence: TGTGCCAGCAGTGCTGGCAGGGGTAATTCACCCCTCCACTTT. Residues: CASSAGRGNSPLHF.

This clonotype was counted only a few times. The V gene is TRBV20-1, the J gene TRBJ2-7, with D tentatively TRBD1 or TRBD2 (6 bases each). Trimming removed 7 bases from V and 10 bases from J, with 17 bases in between. CDR3 length: 11 amino acids. Germline assignment: CDR1 DFQATT and CDR2 SNEGSKA (reference sequence). CDR3 loop: CSVTGAARQYF. CDR3 DNA sequence: TGCAGTGTTACGGGGGCGGCTCGACAGTACTTC.

This clonotype was recorded many times. The V gene is TRBV20-1, the J gene TRBJ1-1; 10 nucleotides align to TRBD1. There are 14 residues in the CDR3. The trim removed 6 bases at V and 5 bases at J, leaving 9 bases unmatched. Germline V gives CDR1 DFQATT, CDR2 SNEGSKA (reference sequence). Here the CDR3 reads CSARPGTGETEAFF. For the CDR3, the DNA is TGCAGTGCAAGGCCGGGGACAGGGGAGACTGAAGCTTTCTTT.

This clonotype showed up many times. The rearrangement joins TRBV7-9 to TRBJ2-7, with D perhaps matching TRBD1 (6 bases). This CDR3 comprises 12 residues. Trimming shortened V by 6 bases and J by 6 bases, and 12 bases separated the two germline ends. Germline CDR1 is SEHNR and CDR2 is FQNEAQ (reference sequence). The CDR3 DNA follows: TGTGCCAGCAGTCCCGGGACACCCGAGCAGTACTTC. Translated, it gives CASSPGTPEQYF.

This clonotype showed up many times. The CDR3 region is CASMLRQGGSYEQYF. CDR3 coding DNA: TGTGCCAGCATGTTAAGACAGGGTGGATCCTACGAGCAGTACTTC. The chain links TRBV28 to TRBJ2-7, with TRBD1 identical over 7 bases. The junction had 10 bases not matched to a gene; V was cut back by 7 bases and J by 1 base. This CDR3 has 15 amino acids. Germline V lookup: CDR1 MDHEN, CDR2 SYDVKM.

CDR3 sequence (DNA): TGTGCCAGCAGCCGTCCAATGGGCGCGGCTAGCGGGGTCCACGAGCAGTACTTC. It translates to CASSRPMGAASGVHEQYF. V gene TRBV3-1 combines with J gene TRBJ2-7; 9 bases map to TRBD2. Germline trimming cut 4 bases from V and 5 bases from J; bases unmatched to any gene: 18. The CDR3 totals 18 residues. Germline CDR1 and CDR2: LGHDT and YNNKEL (reference sequence).

This clonotype was seen only a few times. The V gene is TRBV6-2 or TRBV6-3, the J gene TRBJ1-5, with 7 positions matching TRBD1. The J segment lost 6 bases and the V segment lost 4 bases, leaving 9 bases of the junction unmatched. The CDR3 spans 15 residues. Germline loops: CDR1 MNHEY, CDR2 SVGEGT. The CDR3 DNA reads as TGTGCCAGCAGTTTACCTCGACAGGGAGGTCAGCCCCAGCATTTT. Residues: CASSLPRQGGQPQHF.